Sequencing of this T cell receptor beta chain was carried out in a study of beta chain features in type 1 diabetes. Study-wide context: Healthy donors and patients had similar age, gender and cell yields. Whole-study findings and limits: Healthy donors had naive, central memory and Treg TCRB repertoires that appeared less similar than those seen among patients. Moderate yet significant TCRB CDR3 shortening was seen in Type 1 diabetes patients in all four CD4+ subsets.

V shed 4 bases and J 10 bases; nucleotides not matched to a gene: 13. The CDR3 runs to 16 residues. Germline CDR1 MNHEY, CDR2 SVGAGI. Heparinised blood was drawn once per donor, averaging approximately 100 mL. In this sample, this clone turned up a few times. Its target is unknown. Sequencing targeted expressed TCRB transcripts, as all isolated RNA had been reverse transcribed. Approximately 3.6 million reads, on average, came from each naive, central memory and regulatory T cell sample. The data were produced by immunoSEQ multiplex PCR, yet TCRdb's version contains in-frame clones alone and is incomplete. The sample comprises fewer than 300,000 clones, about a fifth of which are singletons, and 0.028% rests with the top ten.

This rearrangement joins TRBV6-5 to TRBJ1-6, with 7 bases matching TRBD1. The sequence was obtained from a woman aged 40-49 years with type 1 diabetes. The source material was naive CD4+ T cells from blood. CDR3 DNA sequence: TGTGCCAGCAGTTCCCTCGACAGGGATGGCGGATCACCCCTCCACTTT. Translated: CASSSLDRDGGSPLHF.